The T cell receptor beta chain described here comes from a study of blood T cell repertoires in COVID-19. Study as a whole: COVID-19 samples from acute and convalescent phases originated in the United States, Italy and Spain.

The CDR3 consists of 15 residues. Germline values: CDR1 LNHDA, CDR2 SQIVND (reference sequence). V lost 4 bases, J lost 1 base, and 13 bases lay in between. Some clones are missing from TCRdb's copy, which holds only in-frame ones; the method was immunoSEQ multiplex PCR. Of around 260,000 clones detected, around 90% appear once; the ten largest clones hold approximately 1.2%. Clinical history reported by participants formed the basis on which cohorts were assigned. This chain links TRBV19 with TRBJ2-5, with D perhaps matching TRBD1 (5 bases). This TCR came from a woman under 40 who had recovered from COVID-19. The sequencing sample was made of PBMCs or T cells enriched from blood (not recorded which). As DNA, the CDR3 is TGTGCCAGTAGTAAGGTGGGGCCCTTCCAAGAGACCCAGTACTTC. Residues: CASSKVGPFQETQYF.